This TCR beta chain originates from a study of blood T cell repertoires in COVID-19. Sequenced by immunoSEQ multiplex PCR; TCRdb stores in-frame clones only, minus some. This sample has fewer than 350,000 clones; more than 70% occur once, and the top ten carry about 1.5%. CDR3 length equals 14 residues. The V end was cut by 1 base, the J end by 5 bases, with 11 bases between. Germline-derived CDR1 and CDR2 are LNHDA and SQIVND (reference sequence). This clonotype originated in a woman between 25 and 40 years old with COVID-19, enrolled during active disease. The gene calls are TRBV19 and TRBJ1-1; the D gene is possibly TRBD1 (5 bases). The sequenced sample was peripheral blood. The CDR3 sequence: CASSIAGARTEAFF. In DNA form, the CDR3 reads TGTGCCAGTAGTATAGCTGGGGCAAGGACTGAAGCTTTCTTT.